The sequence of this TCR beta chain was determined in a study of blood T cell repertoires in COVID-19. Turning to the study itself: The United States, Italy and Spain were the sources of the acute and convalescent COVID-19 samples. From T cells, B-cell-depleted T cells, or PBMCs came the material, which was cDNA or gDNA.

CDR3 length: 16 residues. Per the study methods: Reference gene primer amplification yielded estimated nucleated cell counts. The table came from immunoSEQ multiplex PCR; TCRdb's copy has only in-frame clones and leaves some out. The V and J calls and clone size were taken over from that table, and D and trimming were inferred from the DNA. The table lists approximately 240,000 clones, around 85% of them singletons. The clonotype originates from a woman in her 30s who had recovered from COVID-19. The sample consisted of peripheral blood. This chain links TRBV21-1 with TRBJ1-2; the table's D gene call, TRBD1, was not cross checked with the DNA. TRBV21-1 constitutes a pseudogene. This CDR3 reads CASTPRVRGENYGYTF. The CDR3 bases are TGTGCCAGCACCCCGAGGGTCAGGGGGGAGAACTATGGCTACACCTTC.